The text below deals with one TCR beta chain. The record originates from a study of monozygotic twins with inflammatory bowel disease. CDR1 is SGHTA, CDR2 FQGNSA, per germline. There are 14 residues in the CDR3. TCRdb re-called the 5' RACE reads; one entry per CDR3 protein, DNA not given. This table holds over 150,000 distinct CDR3 sequences. Sequenced material: blood. The sequence was collected from a human donor with ulcerative colitis or Crohn's disease, or a healthy co-twin of an affected twin (not recorded which). V gene TRBV7-2 combines with J gene TRBJ1-2; TCRdb gives TRBD1 as the D gene, but with no DNA this cannot be confirmed. CDR3 in amino acids: CASSPSGTEYGYTF.